This is a list of T cell receptor beta chains from one sample in a study of blood T cell repertoires in COVID-19. Sequenced by immunoSEQ multiplex PCR; TCRdb stores in-frame clones only, minus some. This sample has about 55,000 clones, with approximately 91% found just once. Input material: peripheral blood. All receptors come from a man aged 50-60 years with active COVID-19. Both conserved end residues are part of each CDR3. Rows may omit the clone size; those that give it use once, few, many or a size class.

abundance,v_gene,j_gene,CDR3aa
-,TRBV18,TRBJ2-2,CASSPWTGEITGELFF
few,TRBV7-9,TRBJ2-3,CASSRTRPAQYF
-,TRBV2,TRBJ1-2,CASSEGVFSYGYTF
-,TRBV27,TRBJ1-1,CASSFRGTEAFF
-,TRBV4-2,TRBJ2-1,CASSPPGQTYNEQFF
-,TRBV5-1,TRBJ2-1,CASSSGLAGGPLASYNEQFF
-,TRBV6-6,TRBJ2-2,CASSPGLHTGELFF
-,TRBV20-1,TRBJ2-3,CSASDSGGTDTQYF
once,TRBV25-1,TRBJ1-1,CASSDLTNTEAFF
once,TRBV25-1,TRBJ2-3,CASSTDSADTQYF
-,TRBV4-2,TRBJ2-1,CASSQEPLAGVYNEQFF
-,TRBV7-9,TRBJ1-3,CASSGDRGGAGNTIYF
-,TRBV5-1,TRBJ2-5,CASSLDRAETQYF
-,TRBV2,TRBJ2-2,CASLGGTANTGELFF
-,TRBV6-5,TRBJ2-5,CASNLDRGEFTQYF
-,TRBV5-1,TRBJ2-1,CASSFLAGAHNEQFF
-,TRBV4-1,TRBJ2-3,CASSPRLAAGADTQYF
-,TRBV6-2/TRBV6-3,TRBJ1-2,CASSPDYGYTF
-,TRBV19,TRBJ1-2,CASTSKGQVLYGYTF
-,TRBV11-2,TRBJ1-2,CASRKPGQGAKGKGYTF
-,TRBV21-1,TRBJ2-5,CASSKADREVSEETQYF
-,TRBV5-1,TRBJ2-3,CASSLGGVTDTQYF
-,TRBV6-2/TRBV6-3,TRBJ1-2,CASSYYDRPYGYTF
-,TRBV19,TRBJ2-1,CASSPRGSNEQFF
-,TRBV6-5,TRBJ2-2,CASTNRGRTGELFF
once,TRBV7-9,TRBJ2-1,CASRPLDGGNFNEQFF
-,TRBV7-8,TRBJ2-2,CASSPRARQGNTGELFF
-,TRBV19,TRBJ1-2,CASSIGPLGGYTF
-,TRBV6-5,TRBJ2-7,CASPFGSSYEQYF
-,TRBV6-2/TRBV6-3,TRBJ2-7,CASSPGTGPYEQYF
-,TRBV6-1,TRBJ2-4,CASSDTSGSIVSAKNIQYF
-,TRBV7-9,TRBJ2-3,CASSPLAGGLDTQYF
-,TRBV9,TRBJ1-2,CASSVVSNNYGYTF
once,TRBV18,TRBJ1-5,CASSTEHSNQPQHF
-,TRBV6-5,TRBJ2-1,CASKLAGGAYNEQFF
-,TRBV12-3/TRBV12-4,TRBJ1-2,CASSTSQQGGYTF
-,TRBV5-1,TRBJ1-6,CASSLGDTGLPLHF
-,TRBV19,TRBJ1-2,CASSISGDSNYGYTF
-,TRBV6-2/TRBV6-3,TRBJ1-2,CASSLTLSGGANYGYTF
-,TRBV19,TRBJ2-1,CASTDRERRSYNEQFF
-,TRBV11-2,TRBJ2-5,CASSSYQETQYF
-,TRBV5-1,TRBJ2-2,CASSLSAGGTGELFF
-,TRBV14,TRBJ2-7,CASSQQGPYYEQYF
-,TRBV6-2/TRBV6-3,TRBJ2-7,CASSPRQVYAYEQYF
-,TRBV2,TRBJ2-7,CASRQTGDYEQYF
-,TRBV6-5,TRBJ2-4,CASSPTSPKNIQYF
-,TRBV7-2,TRBJ2-2,CASSSGQNTGELFF
-,TRBV7-2,TRBJ2-5,CASSYSGQETQYF
-,TRBV7-9,TRBJ2-3,CASSFGTDPSTDTQYF
-,TRBV13,TRBJ2-3,CASSALAGASETQYF
-,TRBV5-1,TRBJ2-2,CASSLSVGLAGGGELFF